The sequence of this T cell receptor beta chain was determined in a study of graft-versus-host responses after intestinal transplantation (dated by TCRdb to the early 2020s). Regarding the complete study: Recipients received multivisceral, liver-intestinal, or isolated intestinal transplants. Anti-thymocyte globulin induction was given to all recipients, followed by maintenance tacrolimus and steroids for approximately 3 years. Graft-versus-host and host-versus-graft alloreactive T cell clones were tracked in the graft, circulation and bone marrow after intestinal transplantation using bulk TCR-beta CDR3 sequencing. To identify alloreactive clones, pre-transplant mixed lymphocyte reaction products were sequenced and compared with unstimulated pre-transplant donor and recipient T cells. The cohort enrolled 20 to 25 intestinal transplant recipients, one of whom was a retransplant, and a few patients without pretransplant specimens were excluded. A peak of at least 4% donor T cells among recipient peripheral blood mononuclear cells was the definition used for donor T cell macrochimerism. Rather than being sequenced by the commercial service, samples from a few later patients were sequenced in-house on an Illumina MiSeq and processed with MiXCR. Beyond this particular receptor, the publication reports: High GvH to HvG T cell clonal ratios were observed in the allografts of patients with donor T cell macrochimerism. Peak levels of circulating GvH clones were associated with declines in HvG clones early after transplant. The relatively low number and heterogeneity of intestinal transplant patients limited the conclusions. GvH clones were found in recipient bone marrow, and some of the GvH clones appeared earlier in ileal mucosa or blood, which is consistent with an intestinal mucosal origin.

The library was produced with the immunoSEQ multiplex PCR assay. High-throughput TCR-beta CDR3 sequencing of genomic DNA from most patients was performed by Adaptive Biotechnologies. As for the authors' bioinformatics: Adaptive's ImmunoSEQ software supplied the TCR sequencing data for approximately 18 patients, while MiXCR and VDJtools were used to process a few other patients. CDR3 nucleotide sequences shared by donor and recipient were removed because the origin of these sequences could not be assigned. To be classed as alloreactive, a clone needed at least 2-fold expansion over unstimulated cells and a minimum CFSE-low frequency of 0.002% (template counts) or 0.001% (read counts). A clone was considered mappable if detected in the sequenced pre-transplant spleen, lymph node, or MLR CFSE-low populations of the donor or recipient. Cumulative frequency of alloreactive clones was calculated as a percentage of all sequences weighted by copy number. TCRdb limited this immuneACCESS table to in-frame rearrangements with V and J called. A share of clones is missing; checked studies link under half to unresolved V genes, and the rest is unexplained. V and J calls and clone size are as listed in that table; D and trimming were resolved from the DNA. In all, the sample holds tens of thousands of clones, and roughly 94% of those were seen once. The ten largest clones represent about 0.55% of the sample.

The sample holds one count of this clone. The specificity of this receptor is unknown. No qualities accompany the bases; no much larger clone lies one base away. V sheds 6 bases and J sheds 3 bases, leaving 21 bases between their ends. The CDR3 has 16 amino acids, counting the end cysteine and phenylalanine. Kept here is only the CDR3 DNA, which spans 48 bases and is read in frame from base 1. CDR1 and CDR2 (SNHLY, FYNNEI) derive from the germline V gene. Blood samples were collected up to 4 times in the first month after transplant and then at least monthly when available. The sequencing here drew on PBMCs, taken 156 days after intestinal transplant. The receptor chain draws on TRBV2 and TRBJ2-7, with the D call perhaps TRBD1 or TRBD2, as 5 bases match in each case. The TCR comes from a human patient who received an intestinal transplant, so some T cells may come from the graft donor. The CDR3 reads as follows: CASRTGWGYEGYEQYF. The DNA sequence is TGTGCCAGCAGAACCGGGTGGGGGTACGAGGGCTACGAGCAGTACTTC.